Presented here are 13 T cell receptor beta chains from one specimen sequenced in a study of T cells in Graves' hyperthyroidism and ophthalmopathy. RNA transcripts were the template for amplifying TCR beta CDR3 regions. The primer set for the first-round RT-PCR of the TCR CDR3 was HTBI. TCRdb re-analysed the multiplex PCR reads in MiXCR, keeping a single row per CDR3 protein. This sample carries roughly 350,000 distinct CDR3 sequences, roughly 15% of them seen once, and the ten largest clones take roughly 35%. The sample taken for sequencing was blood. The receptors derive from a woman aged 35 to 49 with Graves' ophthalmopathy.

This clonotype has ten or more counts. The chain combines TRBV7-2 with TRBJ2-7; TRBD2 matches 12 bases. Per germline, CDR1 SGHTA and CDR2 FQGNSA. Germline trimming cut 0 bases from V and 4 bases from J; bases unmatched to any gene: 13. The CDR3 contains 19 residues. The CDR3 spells CASSLARLAGGPRTYEQYF. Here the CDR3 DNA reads TGTGCCAGCAGCTTAGCCCGTCTAGCGGGAGGGCCTCGCACGTACGAGCAGTACTTC.

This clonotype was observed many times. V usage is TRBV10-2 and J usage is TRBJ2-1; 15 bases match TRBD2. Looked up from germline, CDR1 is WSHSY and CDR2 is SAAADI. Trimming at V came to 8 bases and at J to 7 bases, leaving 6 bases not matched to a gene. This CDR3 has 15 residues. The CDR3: CASGLAGGPGNEQFF. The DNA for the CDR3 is TGCGCCAGCGGACTAGCGGGGGGGCCGGGTAATGAGCAGTTCTTC.

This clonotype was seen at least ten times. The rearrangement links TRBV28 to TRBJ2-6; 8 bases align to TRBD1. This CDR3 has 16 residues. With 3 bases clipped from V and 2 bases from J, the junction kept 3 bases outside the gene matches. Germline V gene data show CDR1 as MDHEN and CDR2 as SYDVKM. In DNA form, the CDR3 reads TGTGCCAGCAGTTTTGCAGGGGGCGCTGGGGCCAACGTCCTGACTTTC. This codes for CASSFAGGAGANVLTF.

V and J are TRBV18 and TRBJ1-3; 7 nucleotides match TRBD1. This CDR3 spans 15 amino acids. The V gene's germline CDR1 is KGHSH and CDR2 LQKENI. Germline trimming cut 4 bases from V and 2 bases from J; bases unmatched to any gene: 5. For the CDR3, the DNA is TGTGCCAGCTCACTTCTAAGGGGGCCTGGAAACACCATATATTTT. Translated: CASSLLRGPGNTIYF.

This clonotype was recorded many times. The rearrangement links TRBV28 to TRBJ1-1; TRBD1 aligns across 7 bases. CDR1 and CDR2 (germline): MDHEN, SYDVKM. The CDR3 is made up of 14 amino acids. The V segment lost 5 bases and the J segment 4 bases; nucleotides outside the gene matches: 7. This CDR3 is CASSATGDSTEAFF. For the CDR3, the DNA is TGTGCCAGCAGTGCCACAGGGGATTCCACTGAAGCTTTCTTT.

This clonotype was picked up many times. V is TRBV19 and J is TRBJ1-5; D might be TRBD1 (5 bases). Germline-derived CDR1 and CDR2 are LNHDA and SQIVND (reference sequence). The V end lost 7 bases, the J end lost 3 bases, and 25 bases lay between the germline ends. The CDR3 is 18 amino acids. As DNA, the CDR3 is TGTGCCAGTACATACTCGGCATCGGGGGGGATACTCAATCAGCCCCAGCATTTT. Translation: CASTYSASGGILNQPQHF.

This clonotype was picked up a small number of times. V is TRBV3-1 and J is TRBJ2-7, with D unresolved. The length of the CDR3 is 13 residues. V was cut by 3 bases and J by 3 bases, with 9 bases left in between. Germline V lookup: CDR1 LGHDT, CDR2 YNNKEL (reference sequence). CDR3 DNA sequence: TGTGCCAGCAGCCACTTTGGTGGCTACGAGCAGTACTTC. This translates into CASSHFGGYEQYF.

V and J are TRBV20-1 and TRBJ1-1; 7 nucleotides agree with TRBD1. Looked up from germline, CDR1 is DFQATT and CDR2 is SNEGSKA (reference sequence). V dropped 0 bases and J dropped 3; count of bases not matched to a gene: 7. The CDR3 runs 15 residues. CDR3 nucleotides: TGCAGTGCTAGAGATACAGGGACAGACTACACTGAAGCTTTCTTT. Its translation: CSARDTGTDYTEAFF.

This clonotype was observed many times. CDR3 DNA sequence: TGTGCCAGCAGCCAAGGCCTAGGGCTCGCAGATACGCAGTATTTT. Amino acids: CASSQGLGLADTQYF. The V gene is TRBV3-1, the J gene TRBJ2-3, with unresolved D. The V and J ends lost 1 base and 4 bases respectively, with 12 bases between them. The CDR3 totals 15 residues. Germline V CDR1 and CDR2: LGHDT, YNNKEL (reference sequence).

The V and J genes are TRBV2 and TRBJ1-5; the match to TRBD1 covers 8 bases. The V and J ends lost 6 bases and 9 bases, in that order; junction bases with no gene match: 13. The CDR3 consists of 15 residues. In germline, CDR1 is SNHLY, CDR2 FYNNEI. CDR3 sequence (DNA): TGTGCCAGCAGCCGCACAGGGGGTGGTTTGGGGCCCCAGCATTTT. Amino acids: CASSRTGGGLGPQHF.

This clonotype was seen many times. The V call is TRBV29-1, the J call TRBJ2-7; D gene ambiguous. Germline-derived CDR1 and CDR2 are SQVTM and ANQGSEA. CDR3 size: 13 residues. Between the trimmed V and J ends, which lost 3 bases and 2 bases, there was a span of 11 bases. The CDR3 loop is CSVDRLETYEQYF. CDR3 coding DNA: TGCAGCGTTGATCGGCTGGAAACCTACGAGCAGTACTTC.

The CDR3 DNA reads TGCAGTGCTTGGTTCGCGGGAGCTAACTATGGCTACACCTTC. Its translation is CSAWFAGANYGYTF. The chain carries TRBV20-1 and TRBJ1-2; no reliable D call. The CDR3 runs 14 residues. V lost 5 bases, J lost 0 bases, and 13 bases lay in between. The germline CDR1 and CDR2 sequences are DFQATT and SNEGSKA (reference sequence).

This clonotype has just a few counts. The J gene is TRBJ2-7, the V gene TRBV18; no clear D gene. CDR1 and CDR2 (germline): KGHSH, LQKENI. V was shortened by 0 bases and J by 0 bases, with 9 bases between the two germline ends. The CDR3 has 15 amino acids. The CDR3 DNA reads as TGTGCCAGCTCACCACCGGTTCGGGCCTCCTACGAGCAGTACTTC. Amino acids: CASSPPVRASYEQYF.